Sequencing of this T cell receptor beta chain was carried out in a study of monozygotic twins with cystic fibrosis. Produced via immunoSEQ multiplex PCR; TCRdb's table is partial and in-frame only. The table records just under 20,000 clones, about 89% of them present only once. The CDR3 loop spans 18 amino acids. Unmatched junction bases numbered 15, after V lost 3 bases and J lost 8 bases. Germline assignment: CDR1 LNHDA and CDR2 SQIVND (reference sequence). The sequence was collected from a girl aged 2 to 10 with cystic fibrosis. The sequenced material came from blood. The rearrangement joins TRBV19 to TRBJ2-1; 11 nucleotides line up with TRBD2. The DNA for the CDR3 is TGTGCCAGTAGTATTTTGTCCCAGACTAGCGGGAAGCATGATGAGCAGTTCTTC. This codes for CASSILSQTSGKHDEQFF.